This T cell receptor beta chain was identified during a study of regulatory T cells in long-lasting Graves disease. Study details: Patients newly diagnosed with Graves' had been on antithyroid drugs for under 3 months. Study-wide findings and caveats: Tissue studied was limited to peripheral blood, excluding thyroid tissue.

This clonotype has at least ten counts. Its antigen is still unknown. To make TCR beta libraries, researchers used iRepertoire HTBI primers and Arm-PCR of CDR3 regions. TCRdb called the multiplex PCR reads again in MiXCR, with one record for every CDR3 protein. This sample has under 250,000 distinct CDR3 sequences; roughly 20% occur once, and the top ten carry roughly 10%. With 9 bases clipped from V and 6 bases from J, the junction kept 4 bases outside the gene matches. The CDR3 extends over 11 amino acids. Germline loops: CDR1 SEHNR, CDR2 FQNEAQ (reference sequence). This sample's time point: newly diagnosed GD, antithyroid drugs for less than 3 months. PBMC-extracted RNA yielded the TCR library. The data also belong to a second study, concerning T cells in Graves' hyperthyroidism and ophthalmopathy. From that paper: During a first-round RT-PCR of the TCR CDR3, the HTBI primer set was used.

The sample here was peripheral blood mononuclear cells (PBMCs), taken at new diagnosis, from a patient treated with antithyroid drugs. This sequence originates from a woman aged 30 to 39 with Graves disease. This chain joins TRBV7-9 and TRBJ1-1; 7 nucleotides align to TRBD1. CDR3 region: CASGQAPEAFF. In DNA form, the CDR3 reads TGTGCCAGTGGACAGGCCCCTGAAGCTTTCTTT.